These T cell receptor beta chains were read from a single sample in a study of cytomegalovirus exposure and HLA in healthy donors. Clones were read by immunoSEQ multiplex PCR, and TCRdb kept only the in-frame ones, dropping some. The data contain around 200,000 clones, roughly 82% of them singletons. Sequenced input: PBMCs. All receptors derive from a girl aged 2 to 9 in good health and CMV-seropositive. Each CDR3 is given with its conserved first and last residue. D genes are given only for firm matches. A clone size is listed for some rows: how often the clone was seen (once, few, many), or a class if it is expanded.

18 | TRBD2 | . | TRBJ2-3 | TRBV7-2 | TGTGCCAGCAGCTTAAAGTTTGGTAGCGGGATAAGCACAGATACGCAGTATTTT | CASSLKFGSGISTDTQYF
15 | TRBD2 | . | TRBJ2-7 | TRBV28 | TGTGCCAGCAGGGAGACTAGCGGGAGCTCCTACGAGCAGTACTTC | CASRETSGSSYEQYF
13 | . | . | TRBJ1-5 | TRBV9 | TGTGCCAGCAGTGGGCATAGCAATCAGCCCCAGCATTTT | CASSGHSNQPQHF
11 | . | . | TRBJ2-1 | TRBV7-2 | TGTGCCAGCAGCTTAGGCGTGGAGCAGTTCTTC | CASSLGVEQFF
17 | TRBD2 | few | TRBJ2-7 | TRBV5-1 | TGCGCCAGCAGCTTGGTTGAGGCGGGAGGGATCAGCTACGAGCAGTACTTC | CASSLVEAGGISYEQYF
10 | . | . | TRBJ1-2 | TRBV29-1 | TGCAGCGTGAGCGGGGATGGCTACACCTTC | CSVSGDGYTF
14 | . | . | TRBJ2-7 | TRBV28 | TGTGCCAGCAGTCGGCGGGTAGTTTCCTACGAGCAGTACTTC | CASSRRVVSYEQYF
17 | TRBD1 | once | TRBJ1-6 | TRBV11-2 | TGTGCCAGCAGCTTAGCTCGGACAGGGGCGAGAAATTCACCCCTCCACTTT | CASSLARTGARNSPLHF
15 | TRBD1 | . | TRBJ2-7 | TRBV5-4 | TGTGCCAGCAGCTTGGACAGGGGTGCATTCCACGAGCAGTACTTC | CASSLDRGAFHEQYF
14 | TRBD1 | few | TRBJ2-6 | TRBV7-2 | TGTGCCAGCAGCTGGGTGGGACAGGGGAACGTCCTGACTTTC | CASSWVGQGNVLTF
15 | TRBD1 | . | TRBJ2-3 | TRBV5-1 | TGCGCCAGCAGCTTGAGGGACAGTCGCACAGATACGCAGTATTTT | CASSLRDSRTDTQYF
16 | . | . | TRBJ2-1 | TRBV6-1 | TGTGCCAGCAGTGAAACTCGGCTCCCGCGGGGAAATGAGCAGTTCTTC | CASSETRLPRGNEQFF
15 | TRBD1 | . | TRBJ2-2 | TRBV7-2 | TGTGCCAGCAGCTTAAGACAGGGGGCCTCCGGGGAGCTGTTTTTT | CASSLRQGASGELFF
14 | . | few | TRBJ2-7 | TRBV27 | TGTGCCAGCAGTTTGAGGCGGGGCTCCTACGAGCAGTACTTC | CASSLRRGSYEQYF
13 | . | . | TRBJ2-1 | TRBV11-3 | TGTGCCAGCAGCTCCGGGATTTACAATGAGCAGTTCTTC | CASSSGIYNEQFF
15 | . | once | TRBJ1-5 | TRBV19 | TGTGCCAGTAGTATAGGAGGGGGGGGCAATCAGCCCCAGCATTTT | CASSIGGGGNQPQHF
16 | . | . | TRBJ2-3 | TRBV9 | TGTGCCAGCAGCGTAGTGGGCCCTCCTGGCGCAGATACGCAGTATTTT | CASSVVGPPGADTQYF
12 | TRBD2 | . | TRBJ2-7 | TRBV10-3 | TGTGCCATCAACGAGCGGGGGAACGAGCAGTACTTC | CAINERGNEQYF
16 | . | . | TRBJ1-5 | TRBV19 | TGTGCCAGTAGTCTCAGACAGGTGGTTAGCAATCAGCCCCAGCATTTT | CASSLRQVVSNQPQHF
15 | TRBD1 | . | TRBJ2-3 | TRBV2 | TGTGCCACCATGGAGGGACAGGAGCCGTTCGATACGCAGTATTTT | CATMEGQEPFDTQYF
15 | TRBD2 | . | TRBJ2-1 | TRBV5-8 | TGTGCCAGCGGCTATAGCGGGGGATCCTACAATGAGCAGTTCTTC | CASGYSGGSYNEQFF
14 | TRBD2 | . | TRBJ2-5 | TRBV11-3 | TGTGCCAGCCCAGGGGGACTAGCAGGAGAGACCCAGTACTTC | CASPGGLAGETQYF
15 | . | once | TRBJ1-3 | TRBV2 | TGTGCCAGCAGTTGGGCCCCGAGCTCTGGAAACACCATATATTTT | CASSWAPSSGNTIYF
15 | . | . | TRBJ1-5 | TRBV6-6 | TGTGCCAGCAGTTACGAGGAGGAGGGGTACCAGCCCCAGCATTTT | CASSYEEEGYQPQHF
12 | . | . | TRBJ2-2 | TRBV6-5 | TGTGCCAGCAGATTCGGCACCGGGGAGCTGTTTTTT | CASRFGTGELFF
16 | . | . | TRBJ1-1 | TRBV4-1 | TGCGCCAGCAGCCACCCCGGGGGTCAGTTACGAGGTGAAGCTTTCTTT | CASSHPGGQLRGEAFF
13 | TRBD1 | . | TRBJ1-6 | TRBV5-6 | TGTGCCAGCAGCCCTAACAGGGGGCGGCCCCTCCACTTT | CASSPNRGRPLHF
15 | TRBD2 | . | TRBJ2-7 | TRBV7-8 | TGTGCCAGCAGCTTAGCGGCGGGGGTAACCTACGAGCAGTACTTC | CASSLAAGVTYEQYF
14 | TRBD1 | . | TRBJ1-2 | TRBV30 | TGTGCCTGGAGTGTAGTAAGGGGGCTCTATGGCTACACCTTC | CAWSVVRGLYGYTF
17 | . | few | TRBJ1-3 | TRBV5-6 | TGTGCCAGCAGTTCAAGGTTCGTCGAGGACTCTGGAAACACCATATATTTT | CASSSRFVEDSGNTIYF
17 | TRBD2 | . | TRBJ2-4 | TRBV11-3 | TGTGCCAGCAGCCCAATCTTAGCGGGAGTTGGGAAAAACATTCAGTACTTC | CASSPILAGVGKNIQYF
14 | . | . | TRBJ1-1 | TRBV7-8 | TGTGCCAGCAGCTTATTAGGGAGTGACACTGAAGCTTTCTTT | CASSLLGSDTEAFF
14 | . | . | TRBJ1-2 | TRBV29-1 | TGCAGCGTGGCTCCGGCGGGGTCTCTAGGAGGCTACACCTTC | CSVAPAGSLGGYTF
15 | TRBD1 | once | TRBJ1-5 | TRBV6-5 | TGTGCCAGCAGTGCCGGGACAGGGGGTCATCAGCCCCAGCATTTT | CASSAGTGGHQPQHF
14 | TRBD1 | . | TRBJ1-1 | TRBV28 | TGTGCCAGCAGTTTAGACACAGGGGTTTCTGAAGCTTTCTTT | CASSLDTGVSEAFF
14 | TRBD1 | once | TRBJ2-5 | TRBV30 | TGTGCCTGGAGTGCCGGGACAGGGCGAGAGACCCAGTACTTC | CAWSAGTGRETQYF
13 | . | . | TRBJ1-4 | TRBV7-8 | TGTGCCAGCAGCCGAACTGACGGGGAAAAACTGTTTTTT | CASSRTDGEKLFF
13 | . | few | TRBJ1-2 | TRBV5-8 | TGTGCCAGCAGCTTGACAGGGACGTATGGCTACACCTTC | CASSLTGTYGYTF
14 | . | . | TRBJ2-3 | TRBV12-5 | TGTGCTAGTGCCCTCCAAGTAGTGACAGATACGCAGTATTTT | CASALQVVTDTQYF
16 | . | . | TRBJ1-5 | TRBV2 | TGTGCCAGCAGTGAACAGGACTCCCGGGGGAATCAGCCCCAGCATTTT | CASSEQDSRGNQPQHF
14 | . | . | TRBJ1-2 | TRBV6-1 | TGTGCCGGAACCGAAGGGCAGGGAAACTATGGCTACACCTTC | CAGTEGQGNYGYTF
18 | TRBD2 | . | TRBJ2-2 | TRBV5-6 | TGTGCCAGCAGCGGAGGACTAGCGGACCGCCCCCGCACCGGGGAGCTGTTTTTT | CASSGGLADRPRTGELFF
16 | TRBD2 | few | TRBJ2-7 | TRBV6-1 | TGTGCCAGCAGTGAAAGTCACGGACTAGCTATCTACGAGCAGTACTTC | CASSESHGLAIYEQYF
14 | . | . | TRBJ1-6 | TRBV4-1 | TGCGCCAGCAGCCAATGGGGGGTCGGTTCACCCCTCCACTTT | CASSQWGVGSPLHF
13 | TRBD2 | once | TRBJ2-1 | TRBV19 | TGTGCCAGTATCCCGACTAGCGGGAGTACTCAGTTCTTC | CASIPTSGSTQFF
14 | . | . | TRBJ1-1 | TRBV14 | TGTGCCAGCAGCCATCTAGGGGTAGCCACTGAAGCTTTCTTT | CASSHLGVATEAFF
17 | TRBD2 | . | TRBJ2-3 | TRBV2 | TGTGCCAGCAGGACTAGCGGGTCTCCTACTAGCACAGATACGCAGTATTTT | CASRTSGSPTSTDTQYF
14 | . | . | TRBJ2-1 | TRBV5-4 | TGTGCCAGCAGACAATGGGGGGGGCTAGATGAGCAGTTCTTC | CASRQWGGLDEQFF
15 | . | . | TRBJ1-2 | TRBV6-5 | TGTGCCAGCAGTTACGGGGGGGGCGCGGGCTATGGCTACACCTTC | CASSYGGGAGYGYTF
15 | . | few | TRBJ1-1 | TRBV28 | TGTGCCAGCAGTCTGCCCCCAGGGAGCGGGACTGAAGCTTTCTTT | CASSLPPGSGTEAFF
14 | . | few | TRBJ1-2 | TRBV6-1 | TGTGCCAGCACCCTCTACGCCCAACTTGATGGCTACACCTTC | CASTLYAQLDGYTF
15 | TRBD1 | . | TRBJ2-7 | TRBV2 | TGTGCCAGCAGTGCGTACCGGGACAGGGTCTACGAGCAGTACTTC | CASSAYRDRVYEQYF
16 | TRBD2 | . | TRBJ2-7 | TRBV7-8 | TGTGCCAGCAGTTACGCGGGAGGCCGGAGCTCCTACGAGCAGTACTTC | CASSYAGGRSSYEQYF
16 | TRBD2 | . | TRBJ2-1 | TRBV18 | TGTGCCAGCTCACCCCGAAGCGGGGACCACTACAATGAGCAGTTCTTC | CASSPRSGDHYNEQFF
14 | . | . | TRBJ2-7 | TRBV2 | TGTGCCACACAACCGGGACACGGCTCCTACGAGCAGTACTTC | CATQPGHGSYEQYF
14 | . | . | TRBJ2-5 | TRBV7-7 | TGTGCTAGCAGCTTAGCGCTGAGGGAGGAGACCCAGTACTTC | CASSLALREETQYF
13 | . | . | TRBJ1-5 | TRBV18 | TGTGCCAGCTCGCCCACAGGTTTCCAGCCCCAGCATTTT | CASSPTGFQPQHF